Listed here are 28 T cell receptor beta chains from one sample, sequenced in a study of cytomegalovirus exposure and HLA in healthy donors. PCR primers comprised 60 Vbeta and 13 Jbeta primers. TCRdb keeps only in-frame clones here, not all; method: immunoSEQ multiplex PCR. This sample has approximately 93,000 clones, with around three quarters found just once. The sample taken for sequencing was PBMCs. The receptors come from a male donor in good health and CMV-seropositive.

This chain connects TRBV7-9 to TRBJ1-1; 7 nucleotides align to TRBD1. Trimming removed 0 bases from V and 1 base from J; junction bases left unmatched: 2. The CDR3 loop spans 15 amino acids. Germline V gene lookup returns CDR1 SEHNR and CDR2 FQNEAQ (reference sequence). CDR3 sequence (DNA): TGTGCCAGCAGCTTAGCGCAGGGGGGGAACACTGAAGCTTTCTTT. It codes for CASSLAQGGNTEAFF.

The chain couples TRBV29-1 to TRBJ1-1; perhaps TRBD1 as D (6 bases). Trimming left V 4 bases short and J 5 bases short, with 17 bases between. The germline V gene encodes CDR1 SQVTM and CDR2 ANQGSEA. The CDR3 has 14 residues. CDR3 coding DNA: TGCAGCGTTGGAGGGGGACACCCCTTGACTGAAGCTTTCTTT. Its protein product is CSVGGGHPLTEAFF.

The rearrangement uses TRBV30 and TRBJ1-3, with D uncertain. V lost 4 bases, J lost 0 bases, and 10 bases lay in between. Germline CDR1 reads GTSNPN; CDR2 reads SVGIG (reference sequence). The CDR3 sequence is 14 residues long. CDR3 loop: CAWTGGRSGNTIYF. Here the CDR3 DNA reads TGTGCCTGGACAGGAGGCCGCTCTGGAAACACCATATATTTT.

This clone turned up a few times. The CDR3, as DNA: TGTGCCAGCAGTGTAAACAGCCCCTATGGCTACACCTTC. It specifies CASSVNSPYGYTF. The genes are TRBV6-1 and TRBJ1-2, with D unclear. The CDR3 length is 13 residues. In germline, CDR1 is MNHNS, CDR2 SASEGT. The V end was cut by 4 bases, the J end by 4 bases, with 10 bases between.

The chain joins TRBV7-6 to TRBJ2-5; 11 nucleotides line up with TRBD2. Germline V lookup: CDR1 SGHVS, CDR2 FNYEAQ. The CDR3 extends over 16 amino acids. J lost 2 bases, V lost 5 bases, and 7 bases had no gene match. The CDR3 region has the DNA TGTGCCAGCAGCGCACGACTAGCGGGGCGGCAAGAGACCCAGTACTTC. Encoded protein: CASSARLAGRQETQYF. Variable domain in full (rest from reference TRBV7-6 and TRBJ2-5): GAGVSQSPRYKVTKRGQDVALRCDPISGHVSLYWYRQALGQGPEFLTYFNYEAQQDKSGLPNDRFSAERPEGSISTLTIQRTEQRDSAMYRCASSARLAGRQETQYFGPGTRLLVL.

The chain employs TRBV15 and TRBJ2-5; TRBD2 matches 7 bases. The CDR3 covers 15 residues. Germline V lookup: CDR1 LNHNV, CDR2 YYDKDF (reference sequence). V gave up 0 bases and J gave up 3 bases; unmatched junction bases: 4. The CDR3 sequence: CATSRDRGEEETQYF. Written as DNA, the CDR3 is TGTGCCACCAGCAGAGATCGGGGGGAGGAAGAGACCCAGTACTTC.

The chain joins TRBV30 to TRBJ1-3; D ambiguous. This CDR3 contains 13 residues. CDR1 and CDR2 (germline): GTSNPN, SVGIG (reference sequence). Trimming cost V 5 bases and J 0 bases, with 8 bases left between them. The DNA for the CDR3 is TGTGCCTGGGCAGTGATCTCTGGAAACACCATATATTTT. Protein product: CAWAVISGNTIYF.

This chain joins TRBV10-1 and TRBJ2-7; D is possibly TRBD1 (5 bases). Trimming stripped 3 bases from V and 3 bases from J, with 9 bases between. This CDR3 contains 13 residues. Germline V lookup: CDR1 WNHNN, CDR2 SYGVQD (reference sequence). CDR3 amino acids: CASSDWQGYEQYF. In nucleotides, the CDR3 is TGCGCCAGCAGTGATTGGCAGGGCTACGAGCAGTACTTC.

This chain joins TRBV7-6 and TRBJ1-5, with unresolved D. CDR1 is SGHVS and CDR2 is FNYEAQ in the germline V gene. The V gene lost 2 bases and the J gene lost 6 bases, with 8 bases spanning the gap. The CDR3 consists of 13 residues. The CDR3 region is CASSLQVSQPQHF. The CDR3 DNA reads as TGTGCCAGCAGCTTACAGGTTAGTCAGCCCCAGCATTTT.

The J gene is TRBJ1-1, the V gene TRBV5-1, with 7 bases lining up with TRBD1. Germline V gene sequence: CDR1 SGHRS, CDR2 YFSETQ. Germline trimming cut 4 bases from V and 8 bases from J; bases unmatched to any gene: 11. The CDR3 has 14 amino acids. The CDR3 nucleotides are TGCGCCAGCAGCCCAACCGGGACGACAGGGGAAGCTTTCTTT. The encoded protein is CASSPTGTTGEAFF.

The chain couples TRBV7-2 to TRBJ2-2; D gene unclear. Trimming left V 1 base short and J 3 bases short, with 6 bases between. This CDR3 region has 14 residues. Germline CDR1 is SGHTA and CDR2 is FQGNSA. The CDR3 DNA follows: TGTGCCAGCAGCTTAGTGACTCACACCGGGGAGCTGTTTTTT. Translation gives CASSLVTHTGELFF.

V is TRBV19 and J is TRBJ1-2, with TRBD1 identical over 10 bases. Germline V CDR1 and CDR2: LNHDA, SQIVND (reference sequence). V gave up 9 bases and J gave up 4 bases; unmatched junction bases: 17. This CDR3 spans 17 amino acids. CDR3 loop: CASSSLPGQGKSYGYTF. The CDR3 DNA sequence: TGTGCCAGCTCTAGTCTTCCGGGACAGGGGAAAAGCTATGGCTACACCTTC. Full variable domain (remainder filled in from reference TRBV19 and TRBJ1-2): DGGITQSPKYLFRKEGQNVTLSCEQNLNHDAMYWYRQDPGQGLRLIYYSQIVNDFQKGDIAEGYSVSREKKESFPLTVTSAQKNPTAFYLCASSSLPGQGKSYGYTFGSGTRLTVV.

V gene TRBV2 combines with J gene TRBJ2-3; possible D gene TRBD2, 7 bases. Germline V gene sequence: CDR1 SNHLY, CDR2 FYNNEI. The CDR3 runs to 16 residues. Trimming cost V 6 bases and J 2 bases, with 18 bases left between them. As DNA, the CDR3 is TGTGCCAGCAGCCCGAGGGGCGGGGGCTCCACAGATACGCAGTATTTT. Translated: CASSPRGGGSTDTQYF.

This chain uses TRBV7-2 with TRBJ1-4; a possible D gene is TRBD1 (6 bases). CDR3 length equals 14 residues. CDR1 is SGHTA and CDR2 is FQGNSA in the germline V gene. The V gene lost 5 bases and the J gene lost 5 bases, with 12 bases spanning the gap. CDR3 amino acids: CASSPDRFNEKLFF. As DNA, the CDR3 is TGTGCCAGCAGCCCCGACAGGTTCAATGAAAAACTGTTTTTT.

The table lists this clone with a few counts. This chain links TRBV4-1 with TRBJ1-1; 7 bases map to TRBD1. The germline V gene encodes CDR1 MGHRA and CDR2 YSYEKL. The CDR3 is 13 residues long. V lost 3 bases and J lost 5; bases outside the gene matches: 3. The CDR3 nucleotides read TGCGCCAGCAGCCATGACAGGGTGACTGAAGCTTTCTTT. This encodes CASSHDRVTEAFF.

The chain couples TRBV30 to TRBJ2-1; 8 nucleotides match TRBD1. Unmatched junction bases numbered 9, after V lost 2 bases and J lost 9 bases. Germline lookup yields CDR1 GTSNPN and CDR2 SVGIG (reference sequence). The CDR3 totals 14 residues. The DNA of the CDR3 is TGTGCCTGGAGTCCGTTTCCAGGGGGCGGTGAGCAGTTCTTC. Translating it yields CAWSPFPGGGEQFF.

The chain has TRBV5-3 and TRBJ2-1; D is perhaps TRBD2 (7 bases). TRBV5-3 belongs to the ORF category, with a function that is uncertain. The CDR3 covers 18 residues. V shed 3 bases and J shed 1 base, with 20 bases lying between them. CDR3 bases: TGTGCCAGAAGCTCCATATGGGACGGGGGGCCTTCCTACAATGAGCAGTTCTTC. Translated, it gives CARSSIWDGGPSYNEQFF.

The rearrangement uses TRBV19 and TRBJ1-3, with 7 bases that match TRBD1. The CDR3 sequence is 15 residues long. CDR1 and CDR2 (germline): LNHDA, SQIVND (reference sequence). Losses at the gene ends were 7 bases for V and 2 bases for J; bases not matched to a gene: 8. This CDR3 reads CASTPDRDPGNTIYF. DNA for the CDR3: TGTGCCAGTACTCCCGACAGGGACCCTGGAAACACCATATATTTT.

Remarks on this clone: The junction shows a germline mismatch at one end, possibly a read error. The chain uses TRBV7-7 and TRBJ2-5, with 7 bases that match TRBD1. The CDR3 consists of 15 residues. Germline loops: CDR1 SSHAT, CDR2 FNYEAQ (reference sequence). Here the CDR3 reads CASSLRTGQQETQYF. CDR3 nucleotides: TGTGCTAGCAGCTTAAGGACAGGCCAACAAGAGACCCAGTACTTC.

The J gene is TRBJ1-2, the V gene TRBV7-8; TRBD1 might be the D (6 bases). Germline CDR1 is SGHVS and CDR2 is FQNEAQ. The CDR3 totals 13 residues. V lost 1 base and J lost 4, with 7 bases in between. The CDR3 here is CASSLGTAYGYTF. CDR3 bases: TGTGCCAGCAGCTTAGGGACAGCCTATGGCTACACCTTC.

This clone showed up just once. V is TRBV2 and J is TRBJ2-2, with D unclear. The CDR3 runs 14 residues. V gave up 0 bases and J gave up 4 bases, with 6 bases separating them. Germline CDR1 is SNHLY and CDR2 is FYNNEI. CDR3 DNA sequence: TGTGCCAGCAGTGAAGCCCCTCTCACCGGGGAGCTGTTTTTT. Amino acid sequence: CASSEAPLTGELFF.

The rearrangement uses TRBV5-4 and TRBJ1-4, with 7 bases aligning to TRBD1. This CDR3 spans 17 amino acids. Germline assignment: CDR1 SGHNT and CDR2 YYREEE (reference sequence). With 0 bases clipped from V and 8 bases from J, the junction kept 13 bases outside the gene matches. In DNA form, the CDR3 reads TGTGCCAGCAGCTTGGGGGTGGCCAGGGGGGTTGGCGAAAAACTGTTTTTT. Its translation is CASSLGVARGVGEKLFF. Looking up the rest from reference TRBV5-4 and TRBJ1-4 gives the full variable domain: ETGVTQSPTHLIKTRGQQVTLRCSSQSGHNTVSWYQQALGQGPQFIFQYYREEENGRGNFPPRFSGLQFPNYSSELNVNALELDDSALYLCASSLGVARGVGEKLFFGSGTQLSVL.

The V and J genes are TRBV30 and TRBJ2-4; TRBD1 agrees at 9 bases. The V and J ends lost 2 bases and 6 bases, in that order; junction bases with no gene match: 2. The CDR3 extends over 13 amino acids. Per the germline V gene, CDR1 is GTSNPN and CDR2 is SVGIG (reference sequence). CDR3 loop: CAWSTGGANIQYF. CDR3 DNA: TGTGCCTGGAGTACAGGGGGCGCAAACATTCAGTACTTC.

The chain joins TRBV9 to TRBJ1-4; 8 bases are shared with TRBD1. The length of the CDR3 is 16 residues. V lost 3 bases, J lost 0 bases, and 4 bases stayed unmatched. CDR1 is SGDLS, CDR2 YYNGEE, per germline. Written as DNA, the CDR3 is TGTGCCAGCAGCGAACAGGGGGACGCAACTAATGAAAAACTGTTTTTT. This sequence encodes CASSEQGDATNEKLFF.

Of note for this clone: Other DNA sequences within the sample encode an identical CDR3. This chain uses TRBV6-4 with TRBJ2-3, with a weak D call TRBD1 (5 bases). The CDR3 runs to 14 residues. V was trimmed by 0 bases and J by 1 base, leaving 5 bases between them. CDR1 MRHNA and CDR2 SNTAGT come from the germline V gene. The CDR3 is CASSDSGRTDTQYF. The CDR3 region has the DNA TGTGCCAGCAGTGACTCGGGGCGCACAGATACGCAGTATTTT.

This chain uses TRBV19 with TRBJ1-1; 9 bases fit TRBD1. The trim removed 4 bases at V and 5 bases at J, leaving 5 bases unmatched. CDR1 is LNHDA, CDR2 SQIVND, per germline (reference sequence). The length of the CDR3 is 14 residues. CDR3 bases: TGTGCCAGTAGTACCGGACAGGGGAGGACTGAAGCTTTCTTT. This translates into CASSTGQGRTEAFF.

This chain uses TRBV30 with TRBJ2-1; the match to TRBD1 covers 7 bases. V dropped 5 bases and J dropped 7; count of bases not matched to a gene: 11. The germline V gene encodes CDR1 GTSNPN and CDR2 SVGIG (reference sequence). The CDR3 consists of 14 residues. As DNA, the CDR3 is TGTGCCTGGGCGACAGGGTCAGGGTTAAATGAGCAGTTCTTC. Amino acid sequence: CAWATGSGLNEQFF. Together with reference TRBV30 and TRBJ2-1, the CDR3 gives the full variable domain: SQTIHQWPATLVQPVGSPLSLECTVEGTSNPNLYWYRQAAGRGLQLLFYSVGIGQISSEVPQNLSASRPQDRQFILSSKKLLLSDSGFYLCAWATGSGLNEQFFGPGTRLTVL.

The CDR3 DNA reads as TGTGCCATCAGTGAGTCGGAGGGGCACGACAGGGAACGAGACGGCTACACCTTC. This encodes CAISESEGHDRERDGYTF. The chain is built from TRBV10-3 and TRBJ1-2; the match to TRBD1 covers 7 bases. CDR1 ENHRY and CDR2 SYGVKD come from the germline V gene. The CDR3 spans 18 residues. V was pared by 0 bases and J by 8 bases, with 18 bases of the junction left unmatched.